Detailed here is one TCR beta chain. The antigen is not known. Here immunoSEQ multiplex PCR was the method, and the copy in TCRdb shows in-frame clones only, minus some. The data contain 100,000 to 150,000 clones, roughly 90% of them singletons. This sample was taken from a study of cytomegalovirus exposure and HLA in healthy donors. Study results and caveats: TCR clusters originating in the first cohort tended to co-occur in the roughly 110 validation repertoires, according to a later analysis.

Germline lookup yields CDR1 MNHEY and CDR2 SVGAGI. The CDR3 sequence is 14 residues long. Trimming left V 5 bases short and J 0 bases short, with 11 bases between. The specimen was PBMCs. This chain connects TRBV6-5 to TRBJ2-7, with D possibly matching TRBD2 (6 bases). The clonotype was recovered from a woman aged 18-29 years in good health and CMV-seronegative. The CDR3 DNA reads TGTGCCAGCAGTGTAAGCGGGCCCTCCTACGAGCAGTACTTC. Its translation is CASSVSGPSYEQYF.